This T cell receptor beta chain derives from a study of T cell responses to AZD1222 COVID-19 vaccine. Overall study: Analysis merged second doses at about 4 or about 12 weeks. Study results and caveats: Rises in breadth and depth of Spike-specific TCRs came after two AZD1222 doses. Donor demographics were predominantly white British with a female majority; clonal diversity may be underestimated.

Clones were read by immunoSEQ multiplex PCR, and TCRdb kept only the in-frame ones, dropping some. The sample lists 150,000 or so clones; less than 95% were seen once. Notes on this clone: Its antigen is as yet unknown.

Trimming cost V 2 bases and J 0 bases, with 8 bases left between them. Germline V gene sequence: CDR1 SGHTA, CDR2 FQGNSA. There are 15 residues in the CDR3. This receptor was identified in an adult in good health. The V call is TRBV7-2, the J call TRBJ2-1; possibly TRBD2 for D (5 bases). This specimen was peripheral blood, taken on day 0 of AZD1222 vaccination. The CDR3 bases are TGTGCCAGCAGCTTAATAGCGACCTCCTACAATGAGCAGTTCTTC. Residues: CASSLIATSYNEQFF. The whole variable domain, remainder taken from reference TRBV7-2 and TRBJ2-1, is GAGVSQSPSNKVTEKGKDVELRCDPISGHTALYWYRQSLGQGLEFLIYFQGNSAPDKSGLPSDRFSAERTGGSVSTLTIQRTQQEDSAVYLCASSLIATSYNEQFFGPGTRLTVL.